Presented here are 10 T cell receptor beta chains from one specimen sequenced in a study of regulatory T cells in long-lasting Graves disease. In building TCR beta libraries, iRepertoire HTBI primers were used together with Arm-PCR of CDR3 regions. Via MiXCR, TCRdb re-called the multiplex PCR reads, giving one row per CDR3 protein. In the table there are about 330,000 distinct CDR3 sequences, about a sixth of which are singletons. Stated time point: newly diagnosed GD, antithyroid drugs for less than 3 months. Construction of the TCR library relied on RNA isolated from PBMCs. The data were also submitted as part of a second study, on T cells in Graves' hyperthyroidism and ophthalmopathy.

This specimen was peripheral blood mononuclear cells (PBMCs), taken at new diagnosis, from a patient treated with antithyroid drugs. The origin of the receptors is a woman aged 18-29 years with Graves disease.

Worth noting for this clonotype: A far larger clone is off by one base, so a read error is likely. The CDR3 sequence is CASSPRENPSAGAGDTDTQYF. CDR3 DNA: TGTGCCAGCAGCCCCCGCGAAAACCCCTCGGCGGGAGCGGGGGACACAGATACGCAGTATTTT. The chain recombines TRBV7-3 with TRBJ2-3; 8 bases line up with TRBD2. The CDR3 contains 21 residues. V was pared by 5 bases and J by 2 bases, with 24 bases of the junction left unmatched. In germline, CDR1 is SGHTA, CDR2 FQGTGA.

This clonotype was counted ten times or more. The chain uses TRBV30 and TRBJ1-3; no definite D call. The V end lost 2 bases, the J end lost 0 bases, and 11 bases lay between the germline ends. Germline CDR1 is GTSNPN and CDR2 is SVGIG (reference sequence). The CDR3 contains 15 residues. The CDR3 DNA follows: TGTGCCTGGAGTTCCACCGGCCTCTCTGGAAACACCATATATTTT. It codes for CAWSSTGLSGNTIYF.

The chain carries TRBV7-9 and TRBJ1-5; D is perhaps TRBD1 (5 bases). Germline V lookup: CDR1 SEHNR, CDR2 FQNEAQ (reference sequence). Trimming took 3 bases from V and 6 from J, leaving 21 bases between them. The CDR3 has 17 amino acids. CDR3 bases: TGTGCCAGCAGCTTGGTCCCTCGGGGCTACGCGGTTCAGCCCCAGCATTTT. Its translation: CASSLVPRGYAVQPQHF. Complete variable domain (other parts from reference TRBV7-9 and TRBJ1-5): DTGVSQNPRHKITKRGQNVTFRCDPISEHNRLYWYRQTLGQGPEFLTYFQNEAQLEKSRLLSDRFSAERPKGSFSTLEIQRTEQGDSAMYLCASSLVPRGYAVQPQHFGDGTRLSIL.

This clonotype was seen more than once but under ten times. The chain couples TRBV12-3 or TRBV12-4 to TRBJ1-1; 7 bases line up with TRBD1. The CDR3 extends over 15 amino acids. V was clipped by 3 bases and J by 5 bases; unmatched bases: 9. The CDR3 DNA is TGTGCCAGCAGTTTTAGGGGGCGGGGTAGTACTGAAGCTTTCTTT. Translation: CASSFRGRGSTEAFF.

This clonotype was detected ten times or more. J is TRBJ2-1 and V is TRBV12-3 or TRBV12-4; 7 bases are a match to TRBD2. J gave up 2 bases and V 0 bases, and 4 bases lay outside the gene matches. The CDR3 loop spans 16 amino acids. CDR3: CASSLAGGGTYNEQFF. CDR3 bases: TGTGCCAGCAGTTTAGCTGGGGGGGGTACCTACAATGAGCAGTTCTTC.

The chain couples TRBV5-1 to TRBJ2-3; D gene uncertain. The CDR3 totals 14 residues. Deletions cut 5 bases from V and 2 bases from J, with 12 bases between. The V gene's germline CDR1 is SGHRS and CDR2 YFSETQ. CDR3 amino acids: CASSRVLPTDTQYF. In DNA form, the CDR3 reads TGCGCCAGCAGTCGAGTCCTACCCACAGATACGCAGTATTTT.

This clonotype appeared many times. The chain recombines TRBV11-2 with TRBJ2-1; perhaps TRBD2 as D (5 bases). V lost 2 bases and J lost 9, with 11 bases in between. The CDR3 length is 13 residues. The germline V gene encodes CDR1 SGHAT and CDR2 FQNNGV. In DNA, the CDR3 is TGTGCCAGCAGCTTACGTCCGGGAACTGAGCAGTTCTTC. This translates into CASSLRPGTEQFF.

The chain is built from TRBV12-3 or TRBV12-4 and TRBJ2-3, with 12 bases lining up with TRBD2. Trimming at V came to 5 bases and at J to 1 base, leaving 7 bases not matched to a gene. This CDR3 spans 17 amino acids. The CDR3: CASSLLAGGKGTDTQYF. In nucleotides, the CDR3 is TGTGCCAGCAGTCTTCTAGCGGGGGGGAAGGGCACAGATACGCAGTATTTT.

This clonotype came up many times. This rearrangement joins TRBV28 to TRBJ2-1; TRBD2 matches 12 bases. This CDR3 has 16 amino acids. Germline V gene data show CDR1 as MDHEN and CDR2 as SYDVKM. V trimming: 5 bases; J trimming: 1 base; junction bases outside the gene matches: 3. The CDR3 nucleotides are TGTGCCAGCAGTAGAGGACTAGCGGGGTCCTACAATGAGCAGTTCTTC. It specifies CASSRGLAGSYNEQFF.

The chain has TRBV7-6 and TRBJ1-2; D unclear. Trimming pared 5 bases from V and 3 bases from J, leaving 13 bases between. From germline, CDR1 is SGHVS and CDR2 FNYEAQ. CDR3 length: 14 amino acids. The CDR3: CASSPRAAYYGYTF. The CDR3 bases are TGTGCCAGCAGCCCCCGTGCGGCCTACTATGGCTACACCTTC.